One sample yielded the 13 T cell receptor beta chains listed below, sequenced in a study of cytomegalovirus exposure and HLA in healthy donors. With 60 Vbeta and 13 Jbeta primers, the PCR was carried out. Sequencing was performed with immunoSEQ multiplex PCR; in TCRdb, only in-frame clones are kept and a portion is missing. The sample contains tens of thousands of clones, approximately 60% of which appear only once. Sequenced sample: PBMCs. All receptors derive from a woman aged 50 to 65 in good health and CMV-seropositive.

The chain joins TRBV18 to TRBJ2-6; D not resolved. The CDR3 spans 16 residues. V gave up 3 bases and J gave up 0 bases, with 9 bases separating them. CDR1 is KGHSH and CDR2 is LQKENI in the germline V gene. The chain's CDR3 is CASSPASNSGANVLTF. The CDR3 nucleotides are TGTGCCAGCTCACCTGCGTCGAACTCTGGGGCCAACGTCCTGACTTTC.

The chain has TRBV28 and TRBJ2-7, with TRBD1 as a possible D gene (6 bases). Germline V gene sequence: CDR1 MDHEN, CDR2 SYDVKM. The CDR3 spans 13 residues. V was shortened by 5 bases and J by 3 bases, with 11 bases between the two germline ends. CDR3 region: CASSPGQFYEQYF. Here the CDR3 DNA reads TGTGCCAGCAGTCCCGGACAGTTCTACGAGCAGTACTTC.

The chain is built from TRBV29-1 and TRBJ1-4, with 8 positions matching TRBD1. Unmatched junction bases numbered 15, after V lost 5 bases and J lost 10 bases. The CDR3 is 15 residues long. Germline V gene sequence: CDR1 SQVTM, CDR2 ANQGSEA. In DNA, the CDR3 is TGCAGCGTTTCTCAGTCCGGGACAGGTCCTGGAAAACTGTTTTTT. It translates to CSVSQSGTGPGKLFF.

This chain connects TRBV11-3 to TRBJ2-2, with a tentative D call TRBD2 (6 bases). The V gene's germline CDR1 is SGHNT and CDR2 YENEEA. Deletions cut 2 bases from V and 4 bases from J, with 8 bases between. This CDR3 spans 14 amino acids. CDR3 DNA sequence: TGTGCCAGCAGCTTAACTAGCAGCACCGGGGAGCTGTTTTTT. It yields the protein CASSLTSSTGELFF.

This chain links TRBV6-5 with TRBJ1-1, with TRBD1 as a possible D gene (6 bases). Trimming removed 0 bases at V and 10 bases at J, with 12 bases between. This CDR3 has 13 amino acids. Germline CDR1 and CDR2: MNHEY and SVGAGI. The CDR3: CASSYSRGGLAFF. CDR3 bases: TGTGCCAGCAGTTACTCTCGGGGGGGCTTAGCTTTCTTT.

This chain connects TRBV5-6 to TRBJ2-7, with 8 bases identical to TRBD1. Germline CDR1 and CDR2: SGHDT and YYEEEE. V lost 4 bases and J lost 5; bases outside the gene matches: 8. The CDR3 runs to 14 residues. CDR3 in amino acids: CASSLRTGTNEQYF. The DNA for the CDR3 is TGTGCCAGCAGCCTACGGACAGGGACGAACGAGCAGTACTTC.

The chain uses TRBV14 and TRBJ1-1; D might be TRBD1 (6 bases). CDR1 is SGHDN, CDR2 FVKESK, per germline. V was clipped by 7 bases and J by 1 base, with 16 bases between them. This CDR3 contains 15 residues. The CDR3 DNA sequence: TGTGCCAGCACTCAACAGGACAGAGAGAACACTGAAGCTTTCTTT. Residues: CASTQQDRENTEAFF.

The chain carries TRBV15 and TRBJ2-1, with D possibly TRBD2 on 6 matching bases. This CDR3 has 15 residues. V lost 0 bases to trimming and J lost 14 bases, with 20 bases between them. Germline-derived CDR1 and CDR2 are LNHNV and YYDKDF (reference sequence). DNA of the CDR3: TGTGCCACCAGCAGAGATCCAGGGTGGGACTCTGTGGAGTTCTTC. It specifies CATSRDPGWDSVEFF.

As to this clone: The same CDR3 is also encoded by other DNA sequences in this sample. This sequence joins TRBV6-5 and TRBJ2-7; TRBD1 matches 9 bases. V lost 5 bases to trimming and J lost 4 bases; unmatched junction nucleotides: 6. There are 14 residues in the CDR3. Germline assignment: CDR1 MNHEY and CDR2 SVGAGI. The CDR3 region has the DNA TGTGCCAGCAGTCCGGGGACAGGGAGATACGAGCAGTACTTC. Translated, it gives CASSPGTGRYEQYF.

The CDR3 sequence: CASSQDPGEGGTQYF. The CDR3 DNA follows: TGTGCCAGCAGCCAAGATCCAGGGGAAGGTGGGACCCAGTACTTC. The genes are TRBV4-2 and TRBJ2-5; D might be TRBD1 (6 bases). The CDR3 extends over 15 amino acids. V was clipped by 0 bases and J by 7 bases, with 15 bases between them. Germline V gene data show CDR1 as LGHNA and CDR2 as YNFKEQ.

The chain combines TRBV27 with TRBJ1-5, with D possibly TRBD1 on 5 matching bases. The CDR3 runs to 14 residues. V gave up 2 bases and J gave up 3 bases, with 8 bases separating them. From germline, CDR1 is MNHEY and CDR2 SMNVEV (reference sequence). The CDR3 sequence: CASSLTGANQPQHF. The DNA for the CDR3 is TGTGCCAGCAGTTTAACAGGTGCCAATCAGCCCCAGCATTTT.

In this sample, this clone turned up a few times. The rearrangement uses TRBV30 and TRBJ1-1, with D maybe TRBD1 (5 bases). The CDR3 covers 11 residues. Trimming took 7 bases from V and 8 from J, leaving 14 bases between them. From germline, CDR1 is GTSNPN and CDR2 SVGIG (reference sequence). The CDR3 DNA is TGTGCCTCCTTCGCGGGGGTGGAAGCTTTCTTT. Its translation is CASFAGVEAFF.

The DNA for the CDR3 is TGTGCCAGCACTCCGGAGTGGGGCCGAGACACAGATACGCAGTATTTT. The encoded protein is CASTPEWGRDTDTQYF. This chain joins TRBV28 and TRBJ2-3; a weak D match, TRBD1 (5 bases). This CDR3 contains 16 residues. Germline CDR1 is MDHEN and CDR2 is SYDVKM. Trimming removed 7 bases at V and 2 bases at J, with 19 bases between.